One sample yielded the 12 T cell receptor beta chains listed below, sequenced in a study of control samples from healthy donors and cancer patients. Measured with immunoSEQ multiplex PCR; TCRdb has only the in-frame clones, and not every one. The sample yields 200,000 to 250,000 clones, 90% to 95% seen once. Sample: blood. The receptors were gathered from a man aged 45-65 years in good health.

The chain employs TRBV7-2 and TRBJ2-7, with TRBD1 as a possible D gene (6 bases). The CDR3 covers 14 residues. Trimming removed 2 bases at V and 0 bases at J, with 8 bases between. The germline V gene has CDR1 SGHTA and CDR2 FQGNSA. CDR3 bases: TGTGCCAGCAGCTTACAGGGGATCTCCTACGAGCAGTACTTC. It encodes CASSLQGISYEQYF.

The J gene is TRBJ2-3, the V gene TRBV4-3; D is ambiguous. CDR1 and CDR2 (germline): LGHNA, YSLEER. Trimming pared 0 bases from V and 4 bases from J, leaving 17 bases between. The CDR3 covers 17 residues. This CDR3 is CASSQDLGRPAADTQYF. For the CDR3, the DNA is TGCGCCAGCAGCCAAGACCTAGGGCGTCCCGCCGCAGATACGCAGTATTTT.

This clone was seen only once. This sequence joins TRBV6-1 and TRBJ1-3, with 8 bases aligning to TRBD1. CDR1 is MNHNS, CDR2 SASEGT, per germline. V was clipped by 5 bases and J by 7 bases; unmatched bases: 7. The CDR3 runs 14 residues. CDR3 DNA sequence: TGTGCCAGCAGTACGACAGGGGTTGGGAACACCATATATTTT. Amino acid sequence: CASSTTGVGNTIYF.

CDR3 protein: CASSVSGTHSYEQYF. In nucleotides, the CDR3 is TGTGCCAGCAGCGTCTCCGGGACGCACTCCTACGAGCAGTACTTC. V is TRBV9 and J is TRBJ2-7; D tentatively reads TRBD1 or TRBD2 (5 bases each). The CDR3 extends over 15 amino acids. Trimming cost V 2 bases and J 0 bases, with 12 bases left between them. Germline lookup yields CDR1 SGDLS and CDR2 YYNGEE.

The chain links TRBV7-2 to TRBJ2-1, with 11 bases fitting TRBD2. The length of the CDR3 is 16 residues. V lost 5 bases, J lost 6 bases, and 9 bases stayed unmatched. Germline CDR1 SGHTA, CDR2 FQGNSA. The CDR3 sequence: CASSDPIAGGPNEQFF. DNA for the CDR3: TGTGCCAGCAGCGACCCAATAGCGGGGGGGCCCAATGAGCAGTTCTTC.

This chain's CDR3 is CASSQRTANYGYTF. CDR3 bases: TGTGCCAGCAGCCAACGGACAGCTAACTATGGCTACACCTTC. The chain joins TRBV3-1 (or the pseudogene TRBV3-2) to TRBJ1-2, with D possibly matching TRBD1 (6 bases). The CDR3 runs 14 residues. CDR1 is LGHDT and CDR2 is YNNKEL in the germline V gene (reference sequence). V lost 2 bases and J lost 0, with 7 bases in between.

V is TRBV7-8 and J is TRBJ1-1, with a weak D call TRBD1 (5 bases). Trimming took 1 base from V and 12 from J, leaving 12 bases between them. CDR1 and CDR2 (germline): SGHVS, FQNEAQ. The CDR3 runs to 12 residues. The DNA for the CDR3 is TGTGCCAGCAGCTTAGAGCAGGGCAAATCTTTCTTT. This codes for CASSLEQGKSFF.

This clone was observed once. The chain joins TRBV19 to TRBJ2-2; D is tentatively TRBD1 or TRBD2 (7 bases each). Germline-derived CDR1 and CDR2 are LNHDA and SQIVND (reference sequence). This CDR3 has 14 amino acids. Deletions cut 7 bases from V and 5 bases from J, with 14 bases between. The CDR3 is CASTRQGGTGELFF. The CDR3 DNA reads as TGTGCCAGTACCCGACAGGGAGGGACCGGGGAGCTGTTTTTT.

This chain uses TRBV12-3 or TRBV12-4 with TRBJ1-2, with D unclear. The CDR3 runs 13 residues. The germline V and J ends were trimmed by 2 bases and 3 bases, with 7 bases remaining between them. CDR3: CASSLNLDYGYTF. In DNA form, the CDR3 reads TGTGCCAGCAGTTTAAACCTGGACTATGGCTACACCTTC.

The chain links TRBV13 to TRBJ2-1; 8 bases fit TRBD2. This CDR3 has 14 residues. V was pared by 6 bases and J by 8 bases, with 9 bases of the junction left unmatched. Germline lookup yields CDR1 PRHDT and CDR2 FYEKMQ (reference sequence). CDR3 nucleotide sequence: TGTGCCAGCAGAACGGGGGGGCATAGAGATGAGCAGTTCTTC. As protein: CASRTGGHRDEQFF.

The J gene is TRBJ2-3, the V gene TRBV6-6; the D is unclear. The CDR3 loop spans 14 amino acids. V dropped 5 bases and J dropped 2 bases, with 11 bases sitting between them. CDR1 is MNHNY and CDR2 is SVGAGI in the germline V gene (reference sequence). The DNA for the CDR3 is TGTGCCAGCAGTACCCGGCAGGACACAGATACGCAGTATTTT. Translation gives CASSTRQDTDTQYF.

V gene TRBV11-2 combines with J gene TRBJ1-6; TRBD1 aligns across 7 bases. Germline values: CDR1 SGHAT, CDR2 FQNNGV. Trimming cost V 1 base and J 10 bases; bases outside gene matches: 13. The CDR3 totals 17 residues. The CDR3 region has the DNA TGTGCCAGCAGCTTAGTCCTAACCGGGACAGCTTCATCACCCCTCCACTTT. This codes for CASSLVLTGTASSPLHF.